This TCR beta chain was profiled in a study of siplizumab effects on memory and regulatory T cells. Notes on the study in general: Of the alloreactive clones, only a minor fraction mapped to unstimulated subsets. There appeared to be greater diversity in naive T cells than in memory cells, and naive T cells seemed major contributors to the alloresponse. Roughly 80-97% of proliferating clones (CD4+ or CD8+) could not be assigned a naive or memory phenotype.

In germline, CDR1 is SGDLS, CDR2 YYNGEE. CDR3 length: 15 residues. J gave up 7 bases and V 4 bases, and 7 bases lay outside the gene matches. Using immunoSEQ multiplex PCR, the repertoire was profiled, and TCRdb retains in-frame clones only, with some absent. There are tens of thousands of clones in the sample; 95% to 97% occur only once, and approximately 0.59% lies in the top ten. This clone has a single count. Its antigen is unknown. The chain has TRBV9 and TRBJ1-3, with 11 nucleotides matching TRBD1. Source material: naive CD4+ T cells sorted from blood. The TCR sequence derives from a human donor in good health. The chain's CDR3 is CASSLAGTGGNTIYF. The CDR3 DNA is TGTGCCAGCAGCTTAGCCGGGACAGGGGGGAACACCATATATTTT.